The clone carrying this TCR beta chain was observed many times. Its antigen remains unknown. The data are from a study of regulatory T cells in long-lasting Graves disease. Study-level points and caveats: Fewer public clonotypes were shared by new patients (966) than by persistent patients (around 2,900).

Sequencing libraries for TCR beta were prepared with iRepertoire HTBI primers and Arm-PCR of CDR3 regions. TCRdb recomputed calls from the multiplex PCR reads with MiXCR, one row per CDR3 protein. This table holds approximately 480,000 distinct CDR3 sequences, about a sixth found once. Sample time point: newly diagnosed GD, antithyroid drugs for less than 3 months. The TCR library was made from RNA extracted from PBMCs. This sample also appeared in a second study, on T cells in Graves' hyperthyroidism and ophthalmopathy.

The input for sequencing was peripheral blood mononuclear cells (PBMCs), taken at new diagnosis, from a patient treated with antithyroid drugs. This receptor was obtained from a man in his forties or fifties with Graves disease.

CDR3 bases: TGTGCCAGCAGTCTTCGGGGTACGGCCAAAAACATTCAGTACTTC. It codes for CASSLRGTAKNIQYF. This chain connects TRBV28 to TRBJ2-4; D might be TRBD2 (5 bases). V lost 5 bases and J 1 base, leaving 12 bases between the germline ends. Germline V gene data show CDR1 as MDHEN and CDR2 as SYDVKM. The length of the CDR3 is 15 residues.